This T cell receptor (beta chain) was sequenced for a study of T-cell memory formation after mild COVID-19. General study points: The appearance of some responding clones in pre-infection memory suggested that cross-reactive memory joined.

TCRdb re-analysed the 5' RACE reads in MiXCR, keeping a single row per CDR3 protein. The sample contains hundreds of thousands of distinct CDR3 sequences, about 15% of which appear only once. From germline, CDR1 is SGHRS and CDR2 YFSETQ. The CDR3 has 14 residues. V lost 0 bases and J lost 4, with 11 bases in between. This clonotype was observed a few times. Its target is unknown. Material: PBMCs or a T cell subset sorted from them (not recorded which). The chain couples TRBV5-1 to TRBJ2-7, with D maybe TRBD1 (6 bases). This clonotype was sampled from a man aged 18 to 29 who had mild COVID-19 (a few samples of this study predate the infection). Cell type and time point are not known. The CDR3 DNA reads TGCGCCAGCAGCTTGGTTCTTCAGGGGTACGAGCAGTACTTC. This translates into CASSLVLQGYEQYF. The full variable domain, in which reference TRBV5-1 and TRBJ2-7 provide the parts outside the CDR3, is KAGVTQTPRYLIKTRGQQVTLSCSPISGHRSVSWYQQTPGQGLQFLFEYFSETQRNKGNFPGRFSGRQFSNSRSEMNVSTLELGDSALYLCASSLVLQGYEQYFGPGTRLTVT.